Detailed here is one T cell receptor (beta chain). The data belong to a study of blood T cell repertoires in COVID-19. Study summary: COVID-19 samples, acute and convalescent, were from the United States, Italy and Spain.

The table came from immunoSEQ multiplex PCR; TCRdb's copy has only in-frame clones and leaves some out. The data show 150,000 to 200,000 clones, under 85% seen once. Germline V CDR1 and CDR2: MNHEY, SMNVEV (reference sequence). The CDR3 spans 15 residues. V dropped 5 bases and J dropped 2; count of bases not matched to a gene: 7. The sequenced material came from peripheral blood. This TCR was recovered from a woman in her 70s with COVID-19, enrolled during active disease. This sequence joins TRBV27 and TRBJ2-7; 9 bases agree with TRBD1. The CDR3 nucleotides are TGTGCCAGCAGTGGCCTGACAGGGGGGCCCTACGAGCAGTACTTC. This codes for CASSGLTGGPYEQYF.